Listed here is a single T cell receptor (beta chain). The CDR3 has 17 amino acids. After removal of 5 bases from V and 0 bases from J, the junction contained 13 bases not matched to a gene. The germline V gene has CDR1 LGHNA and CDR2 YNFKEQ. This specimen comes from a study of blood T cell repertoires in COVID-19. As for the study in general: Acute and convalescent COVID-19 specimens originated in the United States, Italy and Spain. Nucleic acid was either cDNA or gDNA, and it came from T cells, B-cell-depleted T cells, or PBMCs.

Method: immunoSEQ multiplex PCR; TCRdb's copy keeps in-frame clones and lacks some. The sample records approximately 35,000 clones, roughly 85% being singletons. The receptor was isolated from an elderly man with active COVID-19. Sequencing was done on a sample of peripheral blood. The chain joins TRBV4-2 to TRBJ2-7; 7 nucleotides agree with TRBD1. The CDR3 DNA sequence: TGTGCCAGCAGCTCACATTCCAGGACAGGAGACTCCTACGAGCAGTACTTC. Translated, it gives CASSSHSRTGDSYEQYF.